This T cell receptor (beta chain) was recovered during a study of pediatric ulcerative colitis (dated by TCRdb to about 2019). Notes on the research overall: Seven ulcerative colitis patients had pancolitis and two had left-sided colitis, with histology consistent with ulcerative colitis in all. Some 10 newly diagnosed, treatment-naive pediatric ulcerative colitis patients and four non-IBD control children each provided paired blood and rectal samples. The Pediatric Ulcerative Colitis Activity Index classified a couple of patients as having mild disease, several as having moderate disease and three as having acute severe colitis.

Through the immunoSEQ TRB Survey service, multiplex V and J primers were used to amplify rearranged CDR3 beta regions from genomic DNA. To keep sequencing depth the same across samples, survey-level depth of up to 500,000 reads per sample was applied. The libraries were purified, combined into pools and sequenced with Illumina technology. Under the source paper's analysis protocol: Productive clonality, sample overlap, pairwise scatters, CDR3 beta length, V/D/J gene usage and productiveness were assessed with immunoSEQ online tools. Calculated diversity was defined as the number of unique rearrangements divided by total templates times 100, and Shannon and Simpson indices were additionally computed. Principal component analysis used the R prcomp function and ggbiplot package on Z-score normalized data. Morisita's index was used to quantify the clonal overlap between blood and rectum within each subject. In its TCRdb copy, this immuneACCESS table keeps in-frame sequences only and misses some clones. Where compared with another copy, unresolved V genes explain less than half of these, and the others have no known cause. The DNA gave D and trimming, while V, J and clone size come from that table. This sample holds tens of thousands of clones; around four fifths were observed only once. The ten largest clones represent roughly 25% of the sample.

The research as a whole found: Controls, mild-moderate and acute severe colitis patients were separated by rectal repertoire features, and reduced rectal diversity due to clonal expansions was observed in acute severe colitis. Significantly higher autologous blood-rectal clonal overlap was found in ulcerative colitis patients than in controls, which suggested increased T cell trafficking to inflamed tissue. The healthy control group was small, consisting of only four individuals. Because repertoires came from total lymphocyte DNA, patterns in rare subsets such as regulatory T cells may not be reflected. For technical reasons, blood samples from a couple of patients gave substantially fewer templates, and these samples were excluded from the blood-rectal overlap analysis. A couple of rectal CDR3 clonotypes were present in all ulcerative colitis patients and in none of the controls.

Before the diagnostic colonoscopy, none of the ulcerative colitis patients had been given any immunosuppressive medication. A blood sample was obtained concurrently with the colonoscopy. The Wizard kit (Promega) was used to extract genomic DNA from both blood and intestinal samples. On this clone: Its antigen specificity is not known. No per-base quality is available; no much larger clone lies one base away.

The CDR3 goes from the cysteine to the phenylalanine over 12 residues. Kept here is only the CDR3 DNA, which spans 36 bases and is read in frame from base 1. The germline V gene encodes CDR1 LNHDA and CDR2 SQIVND (reference sequence). V is pared back by 6 bases and J by 6 bases, with 11 bases lying between the germline termini. Sequenced: blood. The V and J genes are TRBV19 and TRBJ1-1, with the D gene too uncertain to name. This TCR derives from a girl aged 10 to 17 with moderate ulcerative colitis. The nucleotides read TGTGCCAGTAGGAAGGTGGGCGCTGAAGCTTTCTTT. The encoded protein is CASRKVGAEAFF.